The clone carrying this T cell receptor beta chain came up a few times. The entry originates in a study of blood T cell repertoires in COVID-19. Across the study: From the United States, Italy and Spain came samples of acute and convalescent COVID-19. The analysed material was cDNA or gDNA that came from T cells, B-cell-depleted T cells, or PBMCs.

This CDR3 spans 12 amino acids. The germline V gene has CDR1 LNHDA and CDR2 SQIVND (reference sequence). V dropped 7 bases and J dropped 4 bases, with 10 bases sitting between them. Original methodology: Amplification of reference gene primers provided the estimated nucleated cell counts. TCRdb's table, derived via immunoSEQ multiplex PCR, lists solely in-frame clones and lacks some. V and J calls and clone size are copied from that table; D and trimming were computed from the DNA. This table holds a few hundred thousand clones, roughly 88% found once. Sequences were obtained from peripheral blood. The V gene is TRBV19, the J gene TRBJ1-2; TRBD1 might be the D (6 bases). The TCR comes from a man between 35 and 55 years old who had recovered from COVID-19. The CDR3 coding sequence is TGTGCCAGTACTGAGGGGGTCTATGGCTACACCTTC. The encoded protein is CASTEGVYGYTF.